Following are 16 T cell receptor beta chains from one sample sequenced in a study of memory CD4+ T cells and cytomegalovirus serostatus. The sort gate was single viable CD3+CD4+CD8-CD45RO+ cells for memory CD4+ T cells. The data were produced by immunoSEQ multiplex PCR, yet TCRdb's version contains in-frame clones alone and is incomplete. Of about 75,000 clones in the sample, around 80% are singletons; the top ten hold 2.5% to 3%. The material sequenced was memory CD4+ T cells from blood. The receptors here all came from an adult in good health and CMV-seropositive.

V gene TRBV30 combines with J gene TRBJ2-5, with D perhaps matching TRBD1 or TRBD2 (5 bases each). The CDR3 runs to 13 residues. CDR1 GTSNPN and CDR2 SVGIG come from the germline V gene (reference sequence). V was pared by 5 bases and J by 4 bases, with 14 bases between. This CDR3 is CAWGDPYGETQYF. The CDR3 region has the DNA TGTGCCTGGGGGGACCCTTATGGAGAGACCCAGTACTTC.

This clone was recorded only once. CDR3 sequence: CSGRPRGGGYTF. In nucleotides, the CDR3 is TGCAGCGGTAGACCCAGGGGTGGCGGCTACACCTTC. V gene TRBV29-1 combines with J gene TRBJ1-2; weak D call: TRBD1 (6 bases). This CDR3 region has 12 residues. The germline V gene encodes CDR1 SQVTM and CDR2 ANQGSEA. Trimming cost V 7 bases and J 8 bases, with 17 bases left between them.

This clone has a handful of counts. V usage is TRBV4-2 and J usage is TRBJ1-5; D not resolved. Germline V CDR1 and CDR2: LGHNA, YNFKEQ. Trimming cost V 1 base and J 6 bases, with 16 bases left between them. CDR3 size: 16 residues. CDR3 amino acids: CASSQAPGRKPQPQHF. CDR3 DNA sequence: TGTGCCAGCAGCCAAGCGCCAGGCCGTAAACCTCAGCCCCAGCATTTT.

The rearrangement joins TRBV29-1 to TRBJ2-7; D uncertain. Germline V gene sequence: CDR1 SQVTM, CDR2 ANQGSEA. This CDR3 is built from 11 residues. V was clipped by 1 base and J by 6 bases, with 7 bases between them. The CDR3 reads CSVEGPGEQYF. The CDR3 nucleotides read TGCAGCGTTGAAGGGCCAGGCGAGCAGTACTTC.

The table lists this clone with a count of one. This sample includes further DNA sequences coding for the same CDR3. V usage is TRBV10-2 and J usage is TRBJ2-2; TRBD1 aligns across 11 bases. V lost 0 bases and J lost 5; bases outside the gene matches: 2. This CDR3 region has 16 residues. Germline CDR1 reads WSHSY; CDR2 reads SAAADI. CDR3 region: CASSESRDRGTGELFF. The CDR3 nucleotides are TGCGCCAGCAGTGAGTCGCGGGACAGGGGGACCGGGGAGCTGTTTTTT.

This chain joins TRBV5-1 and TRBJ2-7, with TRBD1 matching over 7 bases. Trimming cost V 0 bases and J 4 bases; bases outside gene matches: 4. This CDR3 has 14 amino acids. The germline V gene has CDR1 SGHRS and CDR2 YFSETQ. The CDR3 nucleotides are TGCGCCAGCAGCTTGGACGGCAGGGGGTACGAGCAGTACTTC. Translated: CASSLDGRGYEQYF.

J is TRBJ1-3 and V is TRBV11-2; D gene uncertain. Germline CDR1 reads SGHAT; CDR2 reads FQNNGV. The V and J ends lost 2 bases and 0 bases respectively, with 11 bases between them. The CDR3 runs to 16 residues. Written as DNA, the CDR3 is TGTGCCAGCAGCTTACAGCCTTCCCGCTCTGGAAACACCATATATTTT. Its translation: CASSLQPSRSGNTIYF. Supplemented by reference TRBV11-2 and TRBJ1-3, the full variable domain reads EAGVAQSPRYKIIEKRQSVAFWCNPISGHATLYWYQQILGQGPKLLIQFQNNGVVDDSQLPKDRFSAERLKGVDSTLKIQPAKLEDSAVYLCASSLQPSRSGNTIYFGEGSWLTVV.

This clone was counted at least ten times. CDR3: CASSLASSGDFTDTQYF. The CDR3 region has the DNA TGTGCCAGCAGCTTAGCGTCTAGCGGGGACTTCACAGATACGCAGTATTTT. The V call is TRBV5-6, the J call TRBJ2-3; TRBD2 matches 9 bases. Trimming removed 2 bases from V and 2 bases from J; junction bases left unmatched: 9. This CDR3 is built from 17 residues. Germline values: CDR1 SGHDT, CDR2 YYEEEE.

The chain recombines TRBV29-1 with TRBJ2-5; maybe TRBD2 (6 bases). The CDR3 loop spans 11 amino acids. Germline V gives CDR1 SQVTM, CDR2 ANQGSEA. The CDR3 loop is CTAGLAETQYF. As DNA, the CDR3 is TGCACCGCGGGACTGGCGGAGACCCAGTACTTC.

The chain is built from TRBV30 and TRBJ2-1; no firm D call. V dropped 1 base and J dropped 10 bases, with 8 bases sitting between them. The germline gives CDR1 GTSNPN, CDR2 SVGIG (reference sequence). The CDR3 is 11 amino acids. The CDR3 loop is CAWSGLNEQFF. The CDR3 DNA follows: TGTGCCTGGAGTGGCCTCAACGAGCAGTTCTTC.

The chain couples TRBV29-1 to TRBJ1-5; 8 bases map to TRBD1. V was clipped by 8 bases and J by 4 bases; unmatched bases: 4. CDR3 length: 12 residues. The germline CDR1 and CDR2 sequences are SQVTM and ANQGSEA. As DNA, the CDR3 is TGCAGCTGGACAGGGACGAATCAGCCCCAGCATTTT. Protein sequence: CSWTGTNQPQHF.

CDR3 residues: CASSPGLAGADTQYF. In DNA, the CDR3 is TGTGCCAGCAGCCCGGGACTAGCGGGGGCAGATACGCAGTATTTT. This chain links TRBV5-4 with TRBJ2-3, with 14 nucleotides matching TRBD2. V gave up 4 bases and J gave up 4 bases; unmatched junction bases: 2. Germline V lookup: CDR1 SGHNT, CDR2 YYREEE (reference sequence). This CDR3 is 15 amino acids long. The whole variable domain, remainder taken from reference TRBV5-4 and TRBJ2-3, is ETGVTQSPTHLIKTRGQQVTLRCSSQSGHNTVSWYQQALGQGPQFIFQYYREEENGRGNFPPRFSGLQFPNYSSELNVNALELDDSALYLCASSPGLAGADTQYFGPGTRLTVL.

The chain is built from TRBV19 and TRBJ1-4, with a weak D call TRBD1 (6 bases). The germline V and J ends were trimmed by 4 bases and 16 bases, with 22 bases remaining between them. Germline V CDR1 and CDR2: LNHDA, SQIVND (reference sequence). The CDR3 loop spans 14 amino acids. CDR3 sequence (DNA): TGTGCCAGTAGTACCGGACAGTGGGAAGGCTTTCCGTTTTTT. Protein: CASSTGQWEGFPFF.

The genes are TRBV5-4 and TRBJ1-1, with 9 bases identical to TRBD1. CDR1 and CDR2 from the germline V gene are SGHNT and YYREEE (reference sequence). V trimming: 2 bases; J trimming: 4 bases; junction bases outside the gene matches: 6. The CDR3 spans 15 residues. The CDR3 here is CASSFTLGQGTEAFF. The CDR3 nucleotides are TGTGCCAGCAGCTTCACCTTGGGACAGGGCACTGAAGCTTTCTTT.

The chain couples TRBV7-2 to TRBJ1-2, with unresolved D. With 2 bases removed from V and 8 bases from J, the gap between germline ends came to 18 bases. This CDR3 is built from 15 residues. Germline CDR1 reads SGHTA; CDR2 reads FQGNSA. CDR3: CASSLKSASLEGYTF. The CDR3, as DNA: TGTGCCAGCAGCTTAAAGTCAGCTAGTTTAGAGGGCTACACCTTC.

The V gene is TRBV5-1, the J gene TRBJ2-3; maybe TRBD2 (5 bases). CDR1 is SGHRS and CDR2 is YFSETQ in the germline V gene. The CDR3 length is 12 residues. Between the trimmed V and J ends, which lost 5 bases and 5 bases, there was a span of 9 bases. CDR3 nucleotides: TGCGCCAGCAGTCGGGGTGGAGATACGCAGTATTTT. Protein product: CASSRGGDTQYF.